This T cell receptor (beta chain) comes out of a study of early stage breast cancer tumors. Study-level information: Most invasive tumors, about 70% of the 16, were ER+/PR+/HER2-.

TCRdb's copy holds only in-frame clones and misses some; the assay was immunoSEQ multiplex PCR. Of some 6,300 clones listed, around 69% are singletons. Trimming pared 2 bases from V and 2 bases from J, leaving 8 bases between. Germline CDR1 reads SGHDT; CDR2 reads YYEEEE. This CDR3 has 14 residues. The chain carries TRBV5-6 and TRBJ1-5; D call uncertain. This TCR came from a person aged 40 to 49 with breast cancer. The sequenced material came from normal breast tissue next to the tumor. The CDR3 DNA is TGTGCCAGCAGCTTCTCCCGTGGCAATCAGCCCCAGCATTTT. As protein: CASSFSRGNQPQHF.